These 9 T cell receptor beta chains were all obtained from the same sample, sequenced in a study of STAT5B mutations in CD4+ large granular lymphocyte leukemia. Sequencing used immunoSEQ multiplex PCR; TCRdb keeps in-frame clones, though not all of them. The data show some 30,000 clones, nearly 80% seen once. Sequences were obtained from CD4+ T cells from blood buffy coats. All receptors come from a human donor in good health.

The CDR3 sequence: CASSEQGHLRGYTF. The CDR3 DNA sequence: TGTGCCAGCAGTGAACAGGGACACCTTAGGGGCTACACCTTC. The chain links TRBV6-1 to TRBJ1-2; possible D gene TRBD1, 6 bases. This CDR3 comprises 14 residues. Trimming took off 2 bases at V and 8 bases at J, with 15 bases between the two ends. The germline V gene encodes CDR1 MNHNS and CDR2 SASEGT.

The J gene is TRBJ2-1, the V gene TRBV6-6; 8 bases fit TRBD2. This CDR3 is 15 amino acids long. V was pared by 4 bases and J by 4 bases, with 6 bases of the junction left unmatched. Germline V gives CDR1 MNHNY, CDR2 SVGAGI (reference sequence). CDR3 bases: TGTGCCAGCAGTTCCAGCGGGGGTTCTTACAATGAGCAGTTCTTC. The encoded protein is CASSSSGGSYNEQFF.

This clone was seen a handful of times. V is TRBV30 and J is TRBJ1-4; D may be TRBD1 (5 bases). This CDR3 region has 15 residues. Germline V gene lookup returns CDR1 GTSNPN and CDR2 SVGIG (reference sequence). V shed 4 bases and J shed 0 bases, with 12 bases lying between them. For the CDR3, the DNA is TGTGCCTGGAAAGGGACGGCCGCAACTAATGAAAAACTGTTTTTT. Protein: CAWKGTAATNEKLFF. The full variable domain, rest sourced from reference TRBV30 and TRBJ1-4, is SQTIHQWPATLVQPVGSPLSLECTVEGTSNPNLYWYRQAAGRGLQLLFYSVGIGQISSEVPQNLSASRPQDRQFILSSKKLLLSDSGFYLCAWKGTAATNEKLFFGSGTQLSVL.

The rearrangement links TRBV16 to TRBJ1-3, with D uncertain. The V end lost 4 bases, the J end lost 2 bases, and 12 bases lay between the germline ends. The CDR3 totals 15 residues. Germline CDR1 and CDR2: KGHSY and FQNENV. CDR3 coding DNA: TGTGCCAGCAGCCCTGGACCAACGCCTGGAAACACCATATATTTT. This gives the protein CASSPGPTPGNTIYF. Variable domain in full (rest from reference TRBV16 and TRBJ1-3): GEEVAQTPKHLVRGEGQKAKLYCAPIKGHSYVFWYQQVLKNEFKFLISFQNENVFDETGMPKERFSAKCLPNSPCSLEIQATKLEDSAVYFCASSPGPTPGNTIYFGEGSWLTVV.

V is TRBV7-3 and J is TRBJ1-1; maybe TRBD1 (6 bases). This CDR3 spans 15 amino acids. The germline V and J ends were trimmed by 4 bases and 3 bases, with 15 bases remaining between them. CDR1 and CDR2 from the germline V gene are SGHTA and FQGTGA. Here the CDR3 reads CASSSRGEAYTEAFF. The CDR3 region has the DNA TGTGCCAGCAGCTCAAGGGGGGAAGCGTACACTGAAGCTTTCTTT.

The chain uses TRBV30 and TRBJ2-7, with 9 bases that match TRBD2. In germline, CDR1 is GTSNPN, CDR2 SVGIG (reference sequence). V shed 3 bases, J shed 8 bases, and the junction held 8 bases outside the gene matches. The CDR3 sequence is 13 residues long. Here the CDR3 DNA reads TGTGCCTGGAGCTCCGGGACTAGCAAAAAGCAGTACTTC. Residues: CAWSSGTSKKQYF.

This clone was seen a few times. This chain connects TRBV10-3 to TRBJ2-2, with a weak D call TRBD1 (6 bases). The CDR3 spans 15 residues. Trimming removed 6 bases from V and 0 bases from J, with 11 bases in between. Germline loops: CDR1 ENHRY, CDR2 SYGVKD. The CDR3 loop is CAISYGQTNTGELFF. Written as DNA, the CDR3 is TGTGCCATCAGCTACGGACAGACGAACACCGGGGAGCTGTTTTTT.

The rearrangement uses TRBV29-1 and TRBJ2-2, with TRBD1 identical over 10 bases. The CDR3 contains 13 residues. J was trimmed by 3 bases and V by 7 bases; bases with no gene match: 2. Per the germline V gene, CDR1 is SQVTM and CDR2 is ANQGSEA. The DNA for the CDR3 is TGCAGCGCCGGGACAGGGGACACCGGGGAGCTGTTTTTT. Translating it yields CSAGTGDTGELFF.

This chain links TRBV6-6 with TRBJ2-3; possibly TRBD1 for D (6 bases). CDR3 length equals 16 residues. Germline assignment: CDR1 MNHNY and CDR2 SVGAGI (reference sequence). With 0 bases removed from V and 1 base from J, the gap between germline ends came to 11 bases. The CDR3: CASSYSKAGGTDTQYF. The DNA for the CDR3 is TGTGCCAGCAGTTACTCGAAGGCAGGGGGCACAGATACGCAGTATTTT.